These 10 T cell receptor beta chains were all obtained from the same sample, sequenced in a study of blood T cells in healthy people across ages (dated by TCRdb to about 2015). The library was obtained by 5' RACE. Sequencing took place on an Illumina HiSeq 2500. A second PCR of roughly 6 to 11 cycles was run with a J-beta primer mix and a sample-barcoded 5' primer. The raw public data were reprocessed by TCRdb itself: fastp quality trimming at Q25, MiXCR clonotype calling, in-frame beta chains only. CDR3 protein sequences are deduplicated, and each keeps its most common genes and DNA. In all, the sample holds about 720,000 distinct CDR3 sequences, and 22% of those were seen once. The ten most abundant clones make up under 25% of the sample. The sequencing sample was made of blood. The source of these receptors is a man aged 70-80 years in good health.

The CDR3 sequence: CSARPGTGLGEQYF. DNA for the CDR3: TGCAGTGCTAGACCCGGGACAGGGCTTGGCGAGCAGTACTTC. This sequence joins TRBV20-1 and TRBJ2-7; the match to TRBD1 covers 9 bases. Germline CDR1 reads DFQATT; CDR2 reads SNEGSKA (reference sequence). With 2 bases clipped from V and 6 bases from J, the junction kept 8 bases outside the gene matches. This CDR3 region has 14 residues.

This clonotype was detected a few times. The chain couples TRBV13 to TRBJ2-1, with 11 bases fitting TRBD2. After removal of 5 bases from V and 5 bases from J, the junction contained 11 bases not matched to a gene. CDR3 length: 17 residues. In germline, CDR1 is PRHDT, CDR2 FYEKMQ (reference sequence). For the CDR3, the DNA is TGTGCCAGCAGCACCCACCCCGGGACTAGCGGAAACAATGAGCAGTTCTTC. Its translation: CASSTHPGTSGNNEQFF.

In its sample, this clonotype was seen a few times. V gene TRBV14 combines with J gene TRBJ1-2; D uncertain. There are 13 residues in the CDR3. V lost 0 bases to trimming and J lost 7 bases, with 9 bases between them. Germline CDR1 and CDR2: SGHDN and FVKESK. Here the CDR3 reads CASSQDPRAGYTF. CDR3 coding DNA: TGTGCCAGCAGCCAAGATCCAAGGGCTGGCTACACCTTC.

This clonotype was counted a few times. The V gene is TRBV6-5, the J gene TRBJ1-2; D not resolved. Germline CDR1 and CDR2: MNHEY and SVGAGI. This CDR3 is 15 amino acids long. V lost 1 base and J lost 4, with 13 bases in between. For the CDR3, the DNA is TGTGCCAGCAGTTACTACGGAAAACTGAGCTATGGCTACACCTTC. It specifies CASSYYGKLSYGYTF.

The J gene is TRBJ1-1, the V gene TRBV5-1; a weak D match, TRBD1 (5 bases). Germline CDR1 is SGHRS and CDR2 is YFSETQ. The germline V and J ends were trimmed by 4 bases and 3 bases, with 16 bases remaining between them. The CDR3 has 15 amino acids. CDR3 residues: CASSTGREGDTEAFF. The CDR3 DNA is TGCGCCAGCAGCACGGGACGGGAAGGGGACACTGAAGCTTTCTTT. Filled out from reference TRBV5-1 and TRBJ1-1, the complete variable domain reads KAGVTQTPRYLIKTRGQQVTLSCSPISGHRSVSWYQQTPGQGLQFLFEYFSETQRNKGNFPGRFSGRQFSNSRSEMNVSTLELGDSALYLCASSTGREGDTEAFFGQGTRLTVV.

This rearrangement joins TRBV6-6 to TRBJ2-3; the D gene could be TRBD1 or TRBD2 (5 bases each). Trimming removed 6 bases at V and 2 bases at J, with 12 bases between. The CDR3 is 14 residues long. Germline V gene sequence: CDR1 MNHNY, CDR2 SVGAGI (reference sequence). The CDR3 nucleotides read TGTGCCAGCAGGAGGGCAGGGTCCACAGATACGCAGTATTTT. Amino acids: CASRRAGSTDTQYF.

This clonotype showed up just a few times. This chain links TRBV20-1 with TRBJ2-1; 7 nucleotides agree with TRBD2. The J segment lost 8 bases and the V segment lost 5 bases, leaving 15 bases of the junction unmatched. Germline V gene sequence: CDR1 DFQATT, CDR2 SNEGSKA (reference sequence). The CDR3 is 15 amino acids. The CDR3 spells CSAPNPTTSRDEQFF. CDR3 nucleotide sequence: TGCAGTGCTCCAAACCCCACGACTAGCCGGGATGAGCAGTTCTTC.

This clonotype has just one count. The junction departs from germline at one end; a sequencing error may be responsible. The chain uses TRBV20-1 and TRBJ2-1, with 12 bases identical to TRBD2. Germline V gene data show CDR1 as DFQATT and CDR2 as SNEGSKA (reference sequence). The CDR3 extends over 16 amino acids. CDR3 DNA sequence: TGCAGTGCTAGAGATGGGGCGACTAGCGGGAGTGCTGAGCGGTTCTTC. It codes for CSARDGATSGSAERFF.

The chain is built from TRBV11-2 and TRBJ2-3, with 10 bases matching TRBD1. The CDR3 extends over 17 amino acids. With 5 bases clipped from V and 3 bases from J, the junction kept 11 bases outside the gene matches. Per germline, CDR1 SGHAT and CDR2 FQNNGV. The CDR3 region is CASSLGQGNKVTDTQYF. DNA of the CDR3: TGTGCCAGCAGCCTGGGACAGGGGAATAAAGTAACAGATACGCAGTATTTT.

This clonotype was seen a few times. In DNA form, the CDR3 reads TGCAGCGTCAGGGGGGTGGGGAACACTGAAGCTTTCTTT. It yields the protein CSVRGVGNTEAFF. The chain has TRBV29-1 and TRBJ1-1; TRBD1 agrees at 7 bases. The CDR3 is 13 amino acids. Unmatched junction bases numbered 5, after V lost 6 bases and J lost 1 base. Germline CDR1 SQVTM, CDR2 ANQGSEA. The full variable domain, completed using reference TRBV29-1 and TRBJ1-1, is SAVISQKPSRDICQRGTSLTIQCQVDSQVTMMFWYRQQPGQSLTLIATANQGSEATYESGFVIDKFPISRPNLTFSTLTVSNMSPEDSSIYLCSVRGVGNTEAFFGQGTRLTVV.